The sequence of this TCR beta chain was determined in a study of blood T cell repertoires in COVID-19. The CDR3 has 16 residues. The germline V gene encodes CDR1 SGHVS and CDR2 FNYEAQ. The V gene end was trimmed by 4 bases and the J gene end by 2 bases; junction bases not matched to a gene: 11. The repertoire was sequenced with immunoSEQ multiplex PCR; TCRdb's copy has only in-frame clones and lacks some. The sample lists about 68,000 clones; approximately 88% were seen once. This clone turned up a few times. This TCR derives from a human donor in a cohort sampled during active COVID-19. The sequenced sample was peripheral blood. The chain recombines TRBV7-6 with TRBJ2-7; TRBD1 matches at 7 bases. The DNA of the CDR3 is TGTGCCAGCAGCTCAGGGCCGGGACAGAGAACCTACGAGCAGTACTTC. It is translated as CASSSGPGQRTYEQYF.